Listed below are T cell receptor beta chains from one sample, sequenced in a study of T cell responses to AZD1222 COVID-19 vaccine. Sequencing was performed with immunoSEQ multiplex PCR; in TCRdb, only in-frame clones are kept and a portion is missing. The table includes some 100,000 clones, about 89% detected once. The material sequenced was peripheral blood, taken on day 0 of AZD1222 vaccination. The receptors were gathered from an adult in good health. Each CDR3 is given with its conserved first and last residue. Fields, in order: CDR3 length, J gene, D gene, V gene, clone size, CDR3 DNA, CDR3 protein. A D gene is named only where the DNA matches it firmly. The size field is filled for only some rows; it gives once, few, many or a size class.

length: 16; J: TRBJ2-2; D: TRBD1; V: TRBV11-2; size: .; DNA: TGTGCCAGCAGGATCCCGGGACAGGGGGACACCGGGGAGCTGTTTTTT; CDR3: CASRIPGQGDTGELFF
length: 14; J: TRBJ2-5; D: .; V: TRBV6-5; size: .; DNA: TGTGCCAGCAGCCGGGGGACAAACCAAGAGACCCAGTACTTC; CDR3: CASSRGTNQETQYF
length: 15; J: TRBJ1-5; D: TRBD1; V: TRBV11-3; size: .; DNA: TGTGCCAGCAGCTCCTCGACAGGGACAGGTCAGCCCCAGCATTTT; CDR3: CASSSSTGTGQPQHF
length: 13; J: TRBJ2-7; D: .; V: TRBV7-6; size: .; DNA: TGTGCCAGCAGCTTAACGGGGTTGAACGAGCAGTACTTC; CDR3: CASSLTGLNEQYF
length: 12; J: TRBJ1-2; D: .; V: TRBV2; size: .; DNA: TGTGCCAGCCAAGACCAGGGTGGAGGCTACACCTTC; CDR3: CASQDQGGGYTF
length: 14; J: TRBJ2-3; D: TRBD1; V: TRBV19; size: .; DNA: TGTGCCAGTAGTAAGGGACAGGGGACAGATACGCAGTATTTT; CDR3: CASSKGQGTDTQYF
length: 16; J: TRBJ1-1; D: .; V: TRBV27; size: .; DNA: TGTGCCAGCAGTAGGACTCCGGGACAAATGAACACTGAAGCTTTCTTT; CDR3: CASSRTPGQMNTEAFF
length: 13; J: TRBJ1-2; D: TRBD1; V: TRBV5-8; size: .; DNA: TGTGCCAGCGGCCGAACAGGGGCGGATGGCTACACCTTC; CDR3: CASGRTGADGYTF
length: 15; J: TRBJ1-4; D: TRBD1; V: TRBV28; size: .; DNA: TGTGCCAGCAGTGCAAGTGGACAGGCGAATGAAAAACTGTTTTTT; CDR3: CASSASGQANEKLFF
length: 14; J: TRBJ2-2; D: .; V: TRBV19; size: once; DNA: TGTGCCAGTAATAGATTGGGGCAGGGCGGGGAGCTGTTTTTT; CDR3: CASNRLGQGGELFF
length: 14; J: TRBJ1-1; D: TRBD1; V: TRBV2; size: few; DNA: TGTGCCAGCAGCCTCAGGGGGCTCCGCACTGAAGCTTTCTTT; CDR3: CASSLRGLRTEAFF
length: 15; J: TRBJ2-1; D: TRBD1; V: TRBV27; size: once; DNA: TGTGCCAGCAGTCTTCAGGGGGCAACGTACAATGAGCAGTTCTTC; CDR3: CASSLQGATYNEQFF
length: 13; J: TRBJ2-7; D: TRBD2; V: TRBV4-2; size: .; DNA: TGTGCCAGCAGTGGGCTAGCGGACAACGAGCAGTACTTC; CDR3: CASSGLADNEQYF
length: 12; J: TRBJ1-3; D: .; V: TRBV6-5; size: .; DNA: TGTGCCAGCAATAGACTCGGGGACACCATATATTTT; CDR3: CASNRLGDTIYF
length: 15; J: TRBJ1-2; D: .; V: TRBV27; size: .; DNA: TGTGCCAGCAGTTTGGGCAGGGGTATAAACTATGGCTACACCTTC; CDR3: CASSLGRGINYGYTF
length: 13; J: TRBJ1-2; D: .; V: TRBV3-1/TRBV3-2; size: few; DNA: TGTGCCAGCAGCCAAGATCTAGTCTATGGCTACACCTTC; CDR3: CASSQDLVYGYTF
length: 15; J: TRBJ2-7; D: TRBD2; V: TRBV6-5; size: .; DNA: TGTGCCAGCAGAGACTCTAGCGGGATCTCCTACGAGCAGTACTTC; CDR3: CASRDSSGISYEQYF
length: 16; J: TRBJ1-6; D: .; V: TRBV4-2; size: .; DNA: TGTGCCAGCAGCCAAGATATCGACAGGCTAAATTCACCCCTCCACTTT; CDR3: CASSQDIDRLNSPLHF
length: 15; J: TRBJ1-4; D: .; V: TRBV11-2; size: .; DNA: TGTGCCAGCAGCTTCGGGCGGTCGGGGGGGGAAAAACTGTTTTTT; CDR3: CASSFGRSGGEKLFF
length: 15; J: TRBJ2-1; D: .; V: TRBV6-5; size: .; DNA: TGTGCCAGCAGTTACTCGGGACGTGGCTACAATGAGCAGTTCTTC; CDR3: CASSYSGRGYNEQFF
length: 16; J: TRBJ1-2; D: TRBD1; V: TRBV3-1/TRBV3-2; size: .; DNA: TGTGCCAGCAGCCAAGTACGGGACAGGGGGAACTATGGCTACACCTTC; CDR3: CASSQVRDRGNYGYTF
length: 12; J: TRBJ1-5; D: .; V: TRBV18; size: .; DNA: TGTGCCAGCTCACCACCGAGCCAGCCCCAGCATTTT; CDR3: CASSPPSQPQHF
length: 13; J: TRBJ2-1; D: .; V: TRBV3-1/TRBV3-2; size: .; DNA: TGTGCCAGCAGCCAACACTATGTGAATGAGCAGTTCTTC; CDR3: CASSQHYVNEQFF
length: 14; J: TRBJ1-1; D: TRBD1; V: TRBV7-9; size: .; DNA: TGTGCCAGCAGCTTACTTCTAGGGGACAGAGAAGCTTTCTTT; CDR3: CASSLLLGDREAFF
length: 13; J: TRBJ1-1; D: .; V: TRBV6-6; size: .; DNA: TGTGCCAGCAGTTACCGGGGGAACACTGAAGCTTTCTTT; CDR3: CASSYRGNTEAFF
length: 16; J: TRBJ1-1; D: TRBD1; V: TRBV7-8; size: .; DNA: TGTGCCAGCAGCTTAGGGGGACAGGGATGGAACACTGAAGCTTTCTTT; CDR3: CASSLGGQGWNTEAFF
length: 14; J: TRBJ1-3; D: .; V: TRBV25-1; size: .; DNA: TGTGCCAGCAGTGTAGCGGGTGCTGGAAACACCATATATTTT; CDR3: CASSVAGAGNTIYF
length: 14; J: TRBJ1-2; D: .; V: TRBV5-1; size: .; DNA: TGCGCCAGCAGCTTGGCTTTCCAGAACTATGGCTACACCTTC; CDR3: CASSLAFQNYGYTF
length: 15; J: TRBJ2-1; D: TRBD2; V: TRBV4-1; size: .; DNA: TGCGCCAGCAGCCTTGACAGGAGCGGGGGATATGAGCAGTTCTTC; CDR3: CASSLDRSGGYEQFF
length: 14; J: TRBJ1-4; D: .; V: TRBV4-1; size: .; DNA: TGCGCCAGCAGCCAAGACCGGGGGAGAGAAAAACTGTTTTTT; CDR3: CASSQDRGREKLFF
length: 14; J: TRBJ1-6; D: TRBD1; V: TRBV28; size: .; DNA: TGTGCCAGCAGTCGGGACAGGGAAACTTCACCCCTCCACTTT; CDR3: CASSRDRETSPLHF
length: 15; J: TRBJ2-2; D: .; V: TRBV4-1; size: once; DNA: TGCGCCAGCAGATTCGGGGTCACAATCCCCGGGGAGCTGTTTTTT; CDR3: CASRFGVTIPGELFF
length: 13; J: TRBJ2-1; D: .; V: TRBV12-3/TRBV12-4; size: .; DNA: TGTGCCAGCAGAGAGAACAGGGTGAGTGAGCAGTTCTTC; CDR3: CASRENRVSEQFF